The 17 T cell receptor beta chains below come from one sample, sequenced in a study of shared clonotypes between healthy human individuals. This table comes from immunoSEQ multiplex PCR, and its TCRdb copy is limited to in-frame clones, with some not included. The data hold nearly 1,000,000 clones, with roughly 72% observed a single time. The sample comprised memory CD4+ T cells sorted from blood. The subset was: CD45RA-negative fraction. The receptors originated from a man aged 18 to 30 in good health.

This chain connects TRBV30 to TRBJ2-7, with 12 bases fitting TRBD2. The germline gives CDR1 GTSNPN, CDR2 SVGIG (reference sequence). V lost 8 bases, J lost 0 bases, and 2 bases stayed unmatched. The CDR3 is 13 amino acids. The CDR3 region has the DNA TGTGCCGCTAGCGGGGGGGCCTCCTACGAGCAGTACTTC. Amino acids: CAASGGASYEQYF.

In this sample, this clone turned up a few times. This chain joins TRBV7-3 and TRBJ1-1, with D possibly TRBD1 on 6 matching bases. This CDR3 is built from 13 residues. Germline loops: CDR1 SGHTA, CDR2 FQGTGA. V lost 5 bases and J 4 bases, leaving 11 bases between the germline ends. DNA of the CDR3: TGTGCCAGCAGCCAAACAGGGATCACTGAAGCTTTCTTT. This translates into CASSQTGITEAFF.

The chain links TRBV11-3 to TRBJ2-1; D is unclear. This CDR3 contains 13 residues. The V end lost 1 base, the J end lost 8 bases, and 9 bases lay between the germline ends. CDR1 and CDR2 from the germline V gene are SGHNT and YENEEA. In DNA, the CDR3 is TGTGCCAGCAGCTTAGGAGAGGTCTATGAGCAGTTCTTC. Its protein product is CASSLGEVYEQFF.

The chain recombines TRBV18 with TRBJ2-2, with 11 bases that match TRBD2. The germline CDR1 and CDR2 sequences are KGHSH and LQKENI. V was clipped by 6 bases and J by 2 bases; unmatched bases: 5. The CDR3 loop spans 16 amino acids. The DNA of the CDR3 is TGTGCCAGCTCGGGCACTAGCGGGGGAAACACCGGGGAGCTGTTTTTT. It yields the protein CASSGTSGGNTGELFF.

This clone showed up just once. The chain employs TRBV6-6 and TRBJ2-5, with TRBD2 matching over 9 bases. The CDR3 spans 15 residues. Germline V gene sequence: CDR1 MNHNY, CDR2 SVGAGI (reference sequence). V trimming: 4 bases; J trimming: 3 bases; junction bases outside the gene matches: 6. CDR3 in amino acids: CASSSYSGGKETQYF. CDR3 coding DNA: TGTGCCAGCAGTTCATATAGCGGGGGCAAAGAGACCCAGTACTTC.

The V gene is TRBV19, the J gene TRBJ2-3, with 10 bases lining up with TRBD2. The CDR3 extends over 14 amino acids. J lost 5 bases, V lost 11 bases, and 10 bases had no gene match. The germline V gene has CDR1 LNHDA and CDR2 SQIVND (reference sequence). The CDR3 sequence is CASSTSGLVDTQYF. The DNA of the CDR3 is TGTGCCTCGTCGACTAGCGGGCTTGTAGATACGCAGTATTTT. The variable domain in full, completed from reference TRBV19 and TRBJ2-3, reads DGGITQSPKYLFRKEGQNVTLSCEQNLNHDAMYWYRQDPGQGLRLIYYSQIVNDFQKGDIAEGYSVSREKKESFPLTVTSAQKNPTAFYLCASSTSGLVDTQYFGPGTRLTVL.

The chain links TRBV7-2 to TRBJ2-7; the D call may be TRBD1 or TRBD2 (5 bases each). V was clipped by 5 bases and J by 5 bases, with 19 bases between them. This CDR3 region has 15 residues. CDR1 SGHTA and CDR2 FQGNSA come from the germline V gene. The CDR3 coding sequence is TGTGCCAGCAGCCGCTCCTCCGGGACCTGGGACGAGCAGTACTTC. This gives the protein CASSRSSGTWDEQYF.

Of note for this clone: This may be a read error: a much more frequent sequence differs by one nucleotide. V usage is TRBV5-5 and J usage is TRBJ2-1; 9 bases are shared with TRBD1. Germline V gene data show CDR1 as SGHKS and CDR2 as YYEKEE (reference sequence). The CDR3 is 15 residues long. V gave up 0 bases and J gave up 3 bases; unmatched junction bases: 1. CDR3 sequence (DNA): TGTGCCAGCAGCTTGGAGACAGGGGGCTACAATGAGCAGTTCTTC. Its translation is CASSLETGGYNEQFF.

The chain recombines TRBV5-1 with TRBJ1-6; TRBD1 aligns across 9 bases. Germline lookup yields CDR1 SGHRS and CDR2 YFSETQ. This CDR3 region has 18 residues. V gave up 4 bases and J gave up 0 bases; unmatched junction bases: 8. The CDR3 sequence: CASSTGTGPSSYNSPLHF. For the CDR3, the DNA is TGCGCCAGCAGCACGGGGACAGGGCCAAGCTCCTATAATTCACCCCTCCACTTT.

V is TRBV25-1 and J is TRBJ2-1, with D unclear. The CDR3 is 12 amino acids. Germline V lookup: CDR1 MGHDK, CDR2 SYGVNS. Trimming pared 4 bases from V and 4 bases from J, leaving 5 bases between. The CDR3 DNA reads as TGTGCCAGCAGTGGGGGTTACAATGAGCAGTTCTTC. This sequence encodes CASSGGYNEQFF.

V and J are TRBV10-3 and TRBJ2-3; D not certain. Germline V gene sequence: CDR1 ENHRY, CDR2 SYGVKD. Trimming pared 0 bases from V and 2 bases from J, leaving 12 bases between. The CDR3 is 16 amino acids. CDR3 sequence: CAISESRPDYTDTQYF. As DNA, the CDR3 is TGTGCCATCAGTGAGTCTAGGCCCGATTACACAGATACGCAGTATTTT.

The rearrangement links TRBV10-3 to TRBJ2-7, with a tentative D call TRBD1 (6 bases). Looked up from germline, CDR1 is ENHRY and CDR2 is SYGVKD. The CDR3 spans 13 residues. V was cut by 4 bases and J by 6 bases, with 13 bases left in between. In nucleotides, the CDR3 is TGTGCCATCAGTGCTGTACAGGGAAGCGAGCAGTACTTC. Its protein product is CAISAVQGSEQYF.

Regarding this clone: Other DNA sequences within the sample encode an identical CDR3. The CDR3 reads CASSEVGTVQETQYF. The DNA of the CDR3 is TGTGCCAGCAGTGAAGTTGGGACGGTCCAAGAGACCCAGTACTTC. The rearrangement joins TRBV2 to TRBJ2-5; D assignment may be TRBD1 or TRBD2 (5 bases each). This CDR3 contains 15 residues. Germline V gives CDR1 SNHLY, CDR2 FYNNEI. Trimming left V 1 base short and J 1 base short, with 10 bases between.

This clone has more than one count but fewer than ten. The same CDR3 can be traced to other DNA sequences in this sample. The rearrangement joins TRBV25-1 to TRBJ2-5; no definite D call. Trimming pared 5 bases from V and 5 bases from J, leaving 6 bases between. The germline V gene has CDR1 MGHDK and CDR2 SYGVNS. The CDR3 is 11 amino acids. The CDR3 nucleotides read TGTGCCAGCAGTCCCGGTGAGACCCAGTACTTC. Its protein product is CASSPGETQYF.

In the case of this clone: This sample also contains other DNA sequences that code for the same CDR3. This chain connects TRBV30 to TRBJ2-5; D remains ambiguous. V lost 0 bases to trimming and J lost 5 bases, with 4 bases between them. The germline gives CDR1 GTSNPN, CDR2 SVGIG (reference sequence). The CDR3 covers 11 residues. CDR3 DNA sequence: TGTGCCTGGAGTGTCGAGGAGACCCAGTACTTC. Translated, it gives CAWSVEETQYF.

This clone showed up just once. The chain is built from TRBV14 and TRBJ1-2; no definite D call. The CDR3 contains 16 residues. V dropped 1 base and J dropped 0 bases, with 12 bases sitting between them. Per the germline V gene, CDR1 is SGHDN and CDR2 is FVKESK. The CDR3 reads CASSQVSPGTNYGYTF. DNA for the CDR3: TGTGCCAGCAGCCAAGTCTCCCCTGGGACTAACTATGGCTACACCTTC.

Details on this clone: Being one base from a much bigger clone, this may be a read error. This chain connects TRBV5-1 to TRBJ2-2; D gene unclear. The length of the CDR3 is 13 residues. V was shortened by 2 bases and J by 3 bases, with 5 bases between the two germline ends. Germline CDR1 is SGHRS and CDR2 is YFSETQ. Here the CDR3 reads CASSFGDTGELFF. For the CDR3, the DNA is TGCGCCAGCAGCTTTGGGGACACCGGGGAGCTGTTTTTT. The full variable domain, completed using reference TRBV5-1 and TRBJ2-2, is KAGVTQTPRYLIKTRGQQVTLSCSPISGHRSVSWYQQTPGQGLQFLFEYFSETQRNKGNFPGRFSGRQFSNSRSEMNVSTLELGDSALYLCASSFGDTGELFFGEGSRLTVL.